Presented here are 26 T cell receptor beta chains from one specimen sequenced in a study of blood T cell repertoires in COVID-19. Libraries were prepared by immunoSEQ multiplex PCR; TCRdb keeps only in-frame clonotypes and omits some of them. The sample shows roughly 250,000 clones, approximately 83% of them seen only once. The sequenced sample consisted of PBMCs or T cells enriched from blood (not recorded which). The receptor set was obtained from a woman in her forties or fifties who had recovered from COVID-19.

The CDR3 DNA reads TGTGCCAGCAGTTTATACCTCGGGGGGAGTGAAAAACTGTTTTTT. Residues: CASSLYLGGSEKLFF. The chain joins TRBV6-5 to TRBJ1-4; tentatively, D is TRBD1 (5 bases). From germline, CDR1 is MNHEY and CDR2 SVGAGI. Trimming left V 4 bases short and J 7 bases short, with 16 bases between. The CDR3 spans 15 residues.

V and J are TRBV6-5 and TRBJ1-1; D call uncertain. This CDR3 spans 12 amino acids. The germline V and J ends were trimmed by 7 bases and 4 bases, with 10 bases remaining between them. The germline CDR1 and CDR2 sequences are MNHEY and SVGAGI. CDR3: CASTKGGTEAFF. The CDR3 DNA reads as TGTGCCAGCACCAAGGGAGGCACTGAAGCTTTCTTT.

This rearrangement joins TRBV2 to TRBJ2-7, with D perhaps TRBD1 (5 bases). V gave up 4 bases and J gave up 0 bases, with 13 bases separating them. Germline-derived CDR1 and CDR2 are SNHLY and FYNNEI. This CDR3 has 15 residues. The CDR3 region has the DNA TGTGCCAGCAGTGTCGACAGACCAAGCTCCTACGAGCAGTACTTC. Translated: CASSVDRPSSYEQYF. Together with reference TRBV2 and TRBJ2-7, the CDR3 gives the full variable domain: EPEVTQTPSHQVTQMGQEVILRCVPISNHLYFYWYRQILGQKVEFLVSFYNNEISEKSEIFDDQFSVERPDGSNFTLKIRSTKLEDSAMYFCASSVDRPSSYEQYFGPGTRLTVT.

Written as DNA, the CDR3 is TGTGCCAGCAAGGGACATCCAACGGGCACTGAAGCTTTCTTT. It yields the protein CASKGHPTGTEAFF. The rearrangement links TRBV28 to TRBJ1-1; a weak D match, TRBD1 (6 bases). Germline values: CDR1 MDHEN, CDR2 SYDVKM. Trimming shortened V by 7 bases and J by 4 bases, and 16 bases separated the two germline ends. The CDR3 has 14 residues.

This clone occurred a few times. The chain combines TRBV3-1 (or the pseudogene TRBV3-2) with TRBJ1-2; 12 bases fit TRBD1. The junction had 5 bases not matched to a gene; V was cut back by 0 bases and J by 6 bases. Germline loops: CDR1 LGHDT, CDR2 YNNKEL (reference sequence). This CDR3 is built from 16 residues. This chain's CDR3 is CASSQDGGQGANGYTF. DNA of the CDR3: TGTGCCAGCAGCCAAGATGGGGGACAGGGGGCGAATGGCTACACCTTC.

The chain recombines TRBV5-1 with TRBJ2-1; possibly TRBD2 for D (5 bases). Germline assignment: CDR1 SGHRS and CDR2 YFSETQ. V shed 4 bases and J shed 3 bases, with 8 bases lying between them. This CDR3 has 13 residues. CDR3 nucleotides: TGCGCCAGCAGCCTCCGGGACTACAATGAGCAGTTCTTC. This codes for CASSLRDYNEQFF.

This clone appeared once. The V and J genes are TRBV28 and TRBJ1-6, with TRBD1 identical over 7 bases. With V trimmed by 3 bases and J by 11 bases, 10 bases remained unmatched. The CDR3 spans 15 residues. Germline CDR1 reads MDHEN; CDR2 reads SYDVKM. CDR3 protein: CASSFGQGVSAPLHF. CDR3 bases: TGTGCCAGCAGTTTTGGTCAGGGGGTATCAGCACCCCTCCACTTT.

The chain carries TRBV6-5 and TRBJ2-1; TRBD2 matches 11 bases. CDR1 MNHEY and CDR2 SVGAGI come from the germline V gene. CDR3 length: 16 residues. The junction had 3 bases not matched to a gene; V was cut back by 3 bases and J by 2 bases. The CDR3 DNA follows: TGTGCCAGCAGTTATCCGACTAGCGGGACCTACAATGAGCAGTTCTTC. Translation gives CASSYPTSGTYNEQFF.

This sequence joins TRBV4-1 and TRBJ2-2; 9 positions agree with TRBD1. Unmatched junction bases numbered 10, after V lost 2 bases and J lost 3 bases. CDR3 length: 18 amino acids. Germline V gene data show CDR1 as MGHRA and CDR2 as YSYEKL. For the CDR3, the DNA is TGCGCCAGCAGCCAATCATACAGGGGGCGACCTTACACCGGGGAGCTGTTTTTT. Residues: CASSQSYRGRPYTGELFF.

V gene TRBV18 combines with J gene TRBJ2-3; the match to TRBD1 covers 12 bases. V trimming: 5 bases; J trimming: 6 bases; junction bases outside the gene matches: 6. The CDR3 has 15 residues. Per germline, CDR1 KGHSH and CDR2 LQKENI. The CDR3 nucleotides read TGTGCCAGCTCATCGGGACAGGGGGCTTTGGATACGCAGTATTTT. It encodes CASSSGQGALDTQYF.

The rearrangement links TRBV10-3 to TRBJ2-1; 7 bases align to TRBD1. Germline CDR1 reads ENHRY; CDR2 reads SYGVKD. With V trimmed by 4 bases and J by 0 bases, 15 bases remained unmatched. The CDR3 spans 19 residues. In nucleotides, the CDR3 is TGTGCCATCAGTGGAATGCCCCAACAGGGGTCCAGCTCCTACAATGAGCAGTTCTTC. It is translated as CAISGMPQQGSSSYNEQFF.

The CDR3 protein is CASSPGFKAGGYNEQFF. The CDR3 DNA reads TGTGCCAGCAGTCCTGGTTTCAAAGCGGGGGGCTACAATGAGCAGTTCTTC. The chain is built from TRBV28 and TRBJ2-1; 9 nucleotides agree with TRBD2. Germline V gene lookup returns CDR1 MDHEN and CDR2 SYDVKM. The CDR3 sequence is 17 residues long. Losses at the gene ends were 5 bases for V and 3 bases for J; bases not matched to a gene: 11.

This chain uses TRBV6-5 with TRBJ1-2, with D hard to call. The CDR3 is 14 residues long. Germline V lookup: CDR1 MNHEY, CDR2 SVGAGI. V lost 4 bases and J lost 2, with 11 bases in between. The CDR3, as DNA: TGTGCCAGCAGTTTTTTGACAACCAACTATGGCTACACCTTC. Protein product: CASSFLTTNYGYTF.

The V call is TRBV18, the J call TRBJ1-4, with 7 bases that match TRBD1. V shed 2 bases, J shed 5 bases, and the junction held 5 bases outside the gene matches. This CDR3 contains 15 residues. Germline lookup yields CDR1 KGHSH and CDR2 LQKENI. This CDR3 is CASSPIATGNEKLFF. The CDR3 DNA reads TGTGCCAGCTCACCAATAGCGACAGGGAATGAAAAACTGTTTTTT. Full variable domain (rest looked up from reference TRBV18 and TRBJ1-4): NAGVMQNPRHLVRRRGQEARLRCSPMKGHSHVYWYRQLPEEGLKFMVYLQKENIIDESGMPKERFSAEFPKEGPSILRIQQVVRGDSAAYFCASSPIATGNEKLFFGSGTQLSVL.

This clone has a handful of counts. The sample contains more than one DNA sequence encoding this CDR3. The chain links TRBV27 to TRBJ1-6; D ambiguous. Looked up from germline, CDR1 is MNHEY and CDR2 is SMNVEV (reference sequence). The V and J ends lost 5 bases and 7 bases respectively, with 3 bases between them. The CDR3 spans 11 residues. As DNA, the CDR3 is TGTGCCAGCAGTAGCAATTCACCCCTCCACTTT. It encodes CASSSNSPLHF.

CDR3 sequence: CASRRGISYNEQFF. The CDR3 nucleotides are TGTGCCAGCAGACGGGGAATCTCCTACAATGAGCAGTTCTTC. This chain links TRBV28 with TRBJ2-1; perhaps TRBD2 as D (5 bases). V lost 6 bases and J 0 bases, leaving 9 bases between the germline ends. The germline V gene encodes CDR1 MDHEN and CDR2 SYDVKM. The CDR3 contains 14 residues.

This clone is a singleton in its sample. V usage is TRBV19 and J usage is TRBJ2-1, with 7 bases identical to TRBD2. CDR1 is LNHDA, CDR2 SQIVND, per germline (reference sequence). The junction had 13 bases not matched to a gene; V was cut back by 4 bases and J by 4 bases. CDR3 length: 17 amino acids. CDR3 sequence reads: CASSKQPRASGYNEQFF. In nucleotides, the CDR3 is TGTGCCAGTAGTAAACAACCCCGGGCTAGCGGTTACAATGAGCAGTTCTTC.

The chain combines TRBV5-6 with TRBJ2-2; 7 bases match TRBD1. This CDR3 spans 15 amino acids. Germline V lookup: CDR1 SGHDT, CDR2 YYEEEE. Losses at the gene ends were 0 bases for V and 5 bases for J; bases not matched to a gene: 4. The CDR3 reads CASSLVAGGTGELFF. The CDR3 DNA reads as TGTGCCAGCAGCTTGGTGGCAGGGGGTACCGGGGAGCTGTTTTTT.

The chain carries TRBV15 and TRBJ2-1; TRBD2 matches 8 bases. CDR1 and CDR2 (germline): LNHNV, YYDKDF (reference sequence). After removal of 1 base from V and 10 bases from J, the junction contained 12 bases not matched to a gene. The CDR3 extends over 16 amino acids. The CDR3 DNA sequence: TGTGCCACCAGCAGAGTGGGACTAGGGGTTAGGGTAGAGCAGTTCTTC. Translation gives CATSRVGLGVRVEQFF. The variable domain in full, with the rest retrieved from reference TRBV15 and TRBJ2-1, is DAMVIQNPRYQVTQFGKPVTLSCSQTLNHNVMYWYQQKSSQAPKLLFHYYDKDFNNEADTPDNFQSRRPNTSFCFLDIRSPGLGDTAMYLCATSRVGLGVRVEQFFGPGTRLTVL.

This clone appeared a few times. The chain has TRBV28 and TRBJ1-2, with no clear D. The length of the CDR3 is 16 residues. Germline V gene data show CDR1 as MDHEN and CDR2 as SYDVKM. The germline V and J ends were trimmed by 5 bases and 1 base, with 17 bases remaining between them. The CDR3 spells CASSPHYTAGNYGYTF. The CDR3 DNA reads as TGTGCCAGCAGTCCGCATTACACTGCGGGTAACTATGGCTACACCTTC.

The CDR3 loop is CASSLVLAGDWEDTQYF. CDR3 bases: TGTGCCAGCAGCTTAGTACTAGCGGGAGATTGGGAAGATACGCAGTATTTT. This chain uses TRBV7-9 with TRBJ2-3; 11 nucleotides line up with TRBD2. V gave up 1 base and J gave up 5 bases; unmatched junction bases: 8. In germline, CDR1 is SEHNR, CDR2 FQNEAQ (reference sequence). The CDR3 has 17 residues.

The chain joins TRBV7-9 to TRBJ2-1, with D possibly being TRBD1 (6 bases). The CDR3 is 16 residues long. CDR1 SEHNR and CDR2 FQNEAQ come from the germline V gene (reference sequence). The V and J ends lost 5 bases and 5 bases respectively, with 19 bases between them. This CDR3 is CASSPLGQSHNNEQFF. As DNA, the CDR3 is TGTGCCAGCAGCCCACTAGGACAGTCTCATAACAATGAGCAGTTCTTC.

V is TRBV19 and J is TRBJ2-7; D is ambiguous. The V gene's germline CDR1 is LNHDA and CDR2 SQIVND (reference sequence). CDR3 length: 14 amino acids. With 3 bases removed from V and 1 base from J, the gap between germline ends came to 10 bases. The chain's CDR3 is CASSMLGLSYEQYF. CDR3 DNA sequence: TGTGCCAGTAGTATGCTGGGCCTTTCCTACGAGCAGTACTTC.

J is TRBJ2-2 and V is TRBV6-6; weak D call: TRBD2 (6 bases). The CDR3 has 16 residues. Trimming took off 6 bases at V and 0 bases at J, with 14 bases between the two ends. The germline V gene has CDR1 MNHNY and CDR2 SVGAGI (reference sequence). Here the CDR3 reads CASRGGANSNTGELFF. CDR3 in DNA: TGTGCCAGCAGGGGCGGGGCAAACTCGAACACCGGGGAGCTGTTTTTT.

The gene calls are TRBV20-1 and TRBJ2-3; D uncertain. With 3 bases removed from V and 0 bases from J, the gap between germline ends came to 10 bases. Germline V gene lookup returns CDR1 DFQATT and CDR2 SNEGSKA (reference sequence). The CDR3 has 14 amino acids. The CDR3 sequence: CSASKPGSTDTQYF. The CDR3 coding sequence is TGCAGTGCTAGTAAGCCCGGGAGCACAGATACGCAGTATTTT.

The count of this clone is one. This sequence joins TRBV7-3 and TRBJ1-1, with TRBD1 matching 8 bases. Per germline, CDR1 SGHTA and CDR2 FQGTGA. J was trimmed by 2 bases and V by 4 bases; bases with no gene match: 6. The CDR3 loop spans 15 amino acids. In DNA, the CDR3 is TGTGCCAGCAGCTCCCCAGGGGGCGCAAACACTGAAGCTTTCTTT. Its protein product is CASSSPGGANTEAFF.